These 12 T cell receptor beta chains were all obtained from the same sample, sequenced in a study of lymphopenia after photon versus proton radiotherapy. TCRdb's copy holds only in-frame clones and misses some; the assay was immunoSEQ multiplex PCR. The sample shows 26,000 or so clones, 65% to 85% of them seen only once. The sample here was peripheral blood, taken from a patient treated with photon-based radiotherapy. The receptors shown here come from a man in his forties or fifties with gastric cancer.

The CDR3 bases are TGCGCCAGCAGCTTGGTCGGGACAGCTATGAACACCGGGGAGCTGTTTTTT. This translates into CASSLVGTAMNTGELFF. The chain joins TRBV5-1 to TRBJ2-2; 7 nucleotides match TRBD1. Germline V lookup: CDR1 SGHRS, CDR2 YFSETQ. V was pared by 0 bases and J by 1 base, with 6 bases of the junction left unmatched. The CDR3 consists of 17 residues.

This sequence joins TRBV6-1 and TRBJ1-6; 10 nucleotides match TRBD1. This CDR3 region has 13 residues. With 2 bases clipped from V and 14 bases from J, the junction kept 3 bases outside the gene matches. Looked up from germline, CDR1 is MNHNS and CDR2 is SASEGT. The DNA of the CDR3 is TGTGCCAGCAGTGAATCCGGGACAGGGGCCCTCCACTTT. Protein sequence: CASSESGTGALHF.

The chain employs TRBV4-1 and TRBJ2-5, with 7 bases identical to TRBD1. From germline, CDR1 is MGHRA and CDR2 YSYEKL. Unmatched junction bases numbered 10, after V lost 2 bases and J lost 4 bases. There are 16 residues in the CDR3. The CDR3 spells CASSQLGQAGRETQYF. CDR3 nucleotide sequence: TGCGCCAGCAGCCAACTCGGACAGGCCGGTAGAGAGACCCAGTACTTC.

V and J are TRBV5-5 and TRBJ2-5, with D perhaps TRBD2 (5 bases). V was cut by 4 bases and J by 2 bases, with 15 bases left in between. CDR1 and CDR2 from the germline V gene are SGHKS and YYEKEE (reference sequence). CDR3 length: 15 residues. CDR3 sequence (DNA): TGTGCCAGCAGCGCCACGAGGGCCCAGCAAGAGACCCAGTACTTC. Encoded protein: CASSATRAQQETQYF.

V is TRBV2 and J is TRBJ2-3; 12 bases are a match to TRBD2. V lost 6 bases to trimming and J lost 4 bases; unmatched junction nucleotides: 2. The CDR3 runs 14 residues. Germline CDR1 is SNHLY and CDR2 is FYNNEI. The CDR3 DNA reads TGTGCCAGCAGGACTAGCGGGGGACCAGATACGCAGTATTTT. This sequence encodes CASRTSGGPDTQYF.

J is TRBJ1-2 and V is TRBV5-5; the match to TRBD1 covers 9 bases. The germline V gene encodes CDR1 SGHKS and CDR2 YYEKEE (reference sequence). CDR3 length: 13 residues. J gave up 11 bases and V 3 bases, and 8 bases lay outside the gene matches. CDR3 protein: CASSSGTGNLYTF. The CDR3 DNA sequence: TGTGCCAGCAGCTCCGGGACAGGGAATCTATACACCTTC.

This chain links TRBV29-1 with TRBJ1-4, with a tentative D call TRBD1 (6 bases). The CDR3 runs to 13 residues. The V end was cut by 0 bases, the J end by 12 bases, with 14 bases between. The germline gives CDR1 SQVTM, CDR2 ANQGSEA. CDR3 amino acids: CSVEEGTSYQLFF. Written as DNA, the CDR3 is TGCAGCGTTGAAGAGGGGACAAGTTATCAACTGTTTTTT.

This chain connects TRBV30 to TRBJ2-5; TRBD2 matches at 13 bases. The CDR3 totals 16 residues. V shed 0 bases, J shed 5 bases, and the junction held 6 bases outside the gene matches. The V gene's germline CDR1 is GTSNPN and CDR2 SVGIG (reference sequence). This CDR3 is CAWSVRGLAGRETQYF. In nucleotides, the CDR3 is TGTGCCTGGAGTGTGAGGGGACTAGCGGGGCGGGAGACCCAGTACTTC. Drawing the rest from reference TRBV30 and TRBJ2-5, the complete variable domain is SQTIHQWPATLVQPVGSPLSLECTVEGTSNPNLYWYRQAAGRGLQLLFYSVGIGQISSEVPQNLSASRPQDRQFILSSKKLLLSDSGFYLCAWSVRGLAGRETQYFGPGTRLLVL.

The chain uses TRBV5-1 and TRBJ1-3; unclear D gene. The CDR3 runs 15 residues. V was clipped by 0 bases and J by 0 bases, with 7 bases between them. Germline CDR1 SGHRS, CDR2 YFSETQ. CDR3 amino acids: CASSLAGFSGNTIYF. CDR3 in DNA: TGCGCCAGCAGCTTGGCCGGGTTCTCTGGAAACACCATATATTTT.

The chain recombines TRBV27 with TRBJ2-3; D gene unclear. V was shortened by 4 bases and J by 4 bases, with 3 bases between the two germline ends. The CDR3 sequence is 11 residues long. From germline, CDR1 is MNHEY and CDR2 SMNVEV (reference sequence). The CDR3 reads CASSSPDTQYF. CDR3 nucleotide sequence: TGTGCCAGCAGTTCCCCAGATACGCAGTATTTT.

This clone is labeled as medium-sized (0.01 to 0.1%). The chain uses TRBV6-5 and TRBJ1-2, with D possibly TRBD1 on 6 matching bases. The length of the CDR3 is 15 residues. Germline CDR1 reads MNHEY; CDR2 reads SVGAGI. The V end lost 2 bases, the J end lost 4 bases, and 14 bases lay between the germline ends. CDR3 DNA sequence: TGTGCCAGCAGTTACGTCGGGGGCGGGGGCTATGGCTACACCTTC. Translated: CASSYVGGGGYGYTF.

CDR3 DNA: TGTGCCAGCAGTTGGGGCAGACAAGAGACCCAGTACTTC. This translates into CASSWGRQETQYF. The chain employs TRBV27 and TRBJ2-5, with a tentative D call TRBD1 (5 bases). The V gene's germline CDR1 is MNHEY and CDR2 SMNVEV (reference sequence). With 4 bases removed from V and 2 bases from J, the gap between germline ends came to 8 bases. The CDR3 is 13 amino acids.